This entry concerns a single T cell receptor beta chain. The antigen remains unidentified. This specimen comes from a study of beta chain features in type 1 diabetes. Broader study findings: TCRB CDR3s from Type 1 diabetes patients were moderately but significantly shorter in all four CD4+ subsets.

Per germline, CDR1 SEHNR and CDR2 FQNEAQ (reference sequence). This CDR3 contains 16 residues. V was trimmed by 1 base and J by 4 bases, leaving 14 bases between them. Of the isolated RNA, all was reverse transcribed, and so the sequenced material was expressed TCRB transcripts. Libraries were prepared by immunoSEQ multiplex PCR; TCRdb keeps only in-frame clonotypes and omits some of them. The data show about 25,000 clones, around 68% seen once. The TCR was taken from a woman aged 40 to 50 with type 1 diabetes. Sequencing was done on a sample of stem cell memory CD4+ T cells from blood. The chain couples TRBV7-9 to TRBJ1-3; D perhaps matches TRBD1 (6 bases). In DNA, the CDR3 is TGTGCCAGCAGCTTAGACCCAAACAGGGTCGGAAACACCATATATTTT. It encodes CASSLDPNRVGNTIYF.